This T cell receptor (beta chain) was sequenced during a study of CD8 T cells in Susac syndrome. RNA was extracted with the RNeasy kit, and a quantity of about 0.45 to 1 ug was reverse transcribed using random hexamers. The authors amplified TCR beta CDR3 across 54 Vbeta and 13 Jbeta using immunoSEQ multiplex PCR. One entry per CDR3 protein, called by TCRdb with MiXCR from the immunoSEQ multiplex PCR reads. The sample has a few hundred thousand distinct CDR3 sequences; approximately 91% are singletons. Unmatched junction bases numbered 3, after V lost 3 bases and J lost 6 bases. Germline V CDR1 and CDR2: LNHDA, SQIVND (reference sequence). CDR3 size: 14 residues. CD8+ and CD4+ blood T cells underwent TCR beta sequencing. The multiple sclerosis controls consisted of treatment-naive patients with relapsing-remitting disease, either stable or active. TEMRA cells were enriched by FACS, while CD8+ and CD4+ T cells were obtained through a negative isolation that was performed magnetically.

The genes are TRBV19 and TRBJ2-1, with 9 bases matching TRBD2. The specimen was CD8+ T cells from PBMCs. The sequence was collected from a human donor with multiple sclerosis. The CDR3 DNA follows: TGTGCCAGTAGTATTTCAGCGGGAGGCAATGAGCAGTTCTTC. As protein: CASSISAGGNEQFF.